Included here is one TCR beta chain sequence, with context. This specimen comes from a study of blood T cell repertoires in COVID-19. Study at large: Sites in the United States, Italy and Spain provided acute and convalescent COVID-19 samples. PBMCs, B-cell-depleted T cells, or T cells provided the cDNA or gDNA that made up the material.

In the original analysis: Counts of nucleated cells, estimated from reference gene primer amplification, were obtained. Repertoires were generated with immunoSEQ multiplex PCR, while TCRdb's copy carries only in-frame clones and drops some. The D gene and trimming were derived from the DNA, and the V and J assignments and clone size from that table. The table includes 250,000 to 300,000 clones, 70% to 90% detected once. Germline V CDR1 and CDR2: SGHRS, YFSETQ. This CDR3 is 14 amino acids long. The junction had 3 bases not matched to a gene; V was cut back by 4 bases and J by 6 bases. This chain uses TRBV5-1 with TRBJ2-1; 11 nucleotides line up with TRBD1. The sample consisted of peripheral blood. The TCR originated in a woman in her thirties who had recovered from COVID-19. CDR3 nucleotide sequence: TGCGCCAGCAGCATGGGGACAGGGGGCAATGAGCAGTTCTTC. It codes for CASSMGTGGNEQFF.